Listed below are T cell receptor beta chains from one sample, sequenced in a study of T cells in Graves' hyperthyroidism and ophthalmopathy. TCRdb reprocessed the multiplex PCR reads via MiXCR and lists one record per CDR3 protein. The sample has 370,000 or so distinct CDR3 sequences, approximately 13% seen once; the top ten hold less than 25%. Source material: blood. The source of these receptors is a young man with Graves' hyperthyroidism that later progressed to Graves' ophthalmopathy. Both conserved end residues are part of each CDR3. Fields, in order: V gene, D gene, J gene, clone size, CDR3 protein, CDR3 DNA. A D gene is named only where the DNA matches it firmly. Some rows mark clone size as missing; the rest say once, few, many or name a class of expanded clone.

v_call: TRBV7-3; d_call: TRBD2; j_call: TRBJ2-1; clone_size: NA; cdr3_aa: CASSLRAGAWSYNEQFF; cdr3_nt: TGTGCCAGCAGCCTACGAGCGGGGGCCTGGTCCTACAATGAGCAGTTCTTC
v_call: TRBV5-1; d_call: NA; j_call: TRBJ2-2; clone_size: many; cdr3_aa: CASSLVFPRAGELFF; cdr3_nt: TGCGCCAGCAGCTTGGTGTTCCCTCGGGCCGGGGAGCTGTTTTTT
v_call: TRBV9; d_call: TRBD2; j_call: TRBJ2-1; clone_size: NA; cdr3_aa: CASSVAIGYGGAWNEQFF; cdr3_nt: TGTGCCAGCAGCGTAGCGATTGGGTACGGGGGGGCTTGGAATGAGCAGTTCTTC
v_call: TRBV7-9; d_call: NA; j_call: TRBJ2-3; clone_size: many; cdr3_aa: CASSLEANTQYF; cdr3_nt: TGTGCCAGCAGCTTAGAGGCGAATACGCAGTATTTT
v_call: TRBV6-1; d_call: TRBD1; j_call: TRBJ1-5; clone_size: once; cdr3_aa: CASSLGQGTPGRGQPQHF; cdr3_nt: TGTGCCAGCAGTCTGGGACAGGGTACCCCTGGTCGCGGACAGCCCCAGCATTTT
v_call: TRBV20-1; d_call: TRBD2; j_call: TRBJ2-1; clone_size: few; cdr3_aa: CSARGLAGGYNEQFF; cdr3_nt: TGCAGTGCTAGAGGACTAGCGGGGGGATACAATGAGCAGTTCTTC
v_call: TRBV6-1; d_call: TRBD1; j_call: TRBJ2-5; clone_size: NA; cdr3_aa: CASSLGTGSQETQYF; cdr3_nt: TGTGCCAGCAGCCTAGGGACAGGGTCTCAGGAGACCCAGTACTTC
v_call: TRBV6-2/TRBV6-3; d_call: NA; j_call: TRBJ2-1; clone_size: many; cdr3_aa: CASSYSDYRDHNEQFF; cdr3_nt: TGTGCCAGCAGTTACTCGGACTACCGGGACCACAATGAGCAGTTCTTC
v_call: TRBV5-5; d_call: NA; j_call: TRBJ2-3; clone_size: NA; cdr3_aa: CASSLAGASDTQYF; cdr3_nt: TGTGCCAGCAGCTTGGCAGGGGCCTCAGATACGCAGTATTTT
v_call: TRBV4-1; d_call: TRBD2; j_call: TRBJ2-3; clone_size: NA; cdr3_aa: CASSQDGLENRGDTQYF; cdr3_nt: TGCGCCAGCAGCCAAGACGGACTAGAGAATAGGGGAGATACGCAGTATTTT
v_call: TRBV28; d_call: TRBD2; j_call: TRBJ2-5; clone_size: NA; cdr3_aa: CVSTLAGVSRETQYF; cdr3_nt: TGTGTCAGCACTCTAGCGGGGGTATCGCGGGAGACCCAGTACTTC
v_call: TRBV9; d_call: NA; j_call: TRBJ1-1; clone_size: many; cdr3_aa: CASSVRLGEGTEAFF; cdr3_nt: TGTGCCAGCAGCGTAAGGCTGGGTGAAGGCACTGAAGCTTTCTTT
v_call: TRBV5-5; d_call: NA; j_call: TRBJ2-1; clone_size: many; cdr3_aa: CASSLVRYNEQFF; cdr3_nt: TGTGCCAGCAGCTTGGTGCGTTACAATGAGCAGTTCTTC
v_call: TRBV28; d_call: TRBD1; j_call: TRBJ1-6; clone_size: many; cdr3_aa: CASRPGTVSSYNSPLHF; cdr3_nt: TGTGCCAGCAGGCCCGGGACAGTCAGCTCCTATAATTCACCCCTCCACTTT
v_call: TRBV3-1; d_call: NA; j_call: TRBJ2-5; clone_size: few; cdr3_aa: CASRRKGGTHLQETQYF; cdr3_nt: TGTGCCAGCCGGAGGAAGGGGGGGACCCACCTCCAAGAGACCCAGTACTTC
v_call: TRBV5-1; d_call: TRBD2; j_call: TRBJ2-2; clone_size: NA; cdr3_aa: CASSLSLLAGGPSTGELFF; cdr3_nt: TGCGCCAGCAGCTTGTCGTTGCTAGCGGGGGGGCCGAGCACCGGGGAGCTGTTTTTT
v_call: TRBV20-1; d_call: NA; j_call: TRBJ1-4; clone_size: many; cdr3_aa: CSARSGSNEKLFF; cdr3_nt: TGCAGTGCTAGGTCGGGGTCTAATGAAAAACTGTTTTTT
v_call: TRBV12-3/TRBV12-4; d_call: NA; j_call: TRBJ2-1; clone_size: once; cdr3_aa: CASSFSLSYSEQFF; cdr3_nt: TGTGCCAGCAGCTTTTCCCTCTCCTACAGTGAGCAGTTCTTC
v_call: TRBV30; d_call: TRBD2; j_call: TRBJ2-7; clone_size: many; cdr3_aa: CAWSGGGYEQYF; cdr3_nt: TGTGCCTGGAGTGGGGGGGGTTACGAGCAGTACTTC
v_call: TRBV7-9; d_call: TRBD1; j_call: TRBJ1-4; clone_size: NA; cdr3_aa: CASSLGGTVNEKLFF; cdr3_nt: TGTGCCAGCAGCTTAGGCGGGACAGTTAATGAAAAACTGTTTTTT
v_call: TRBV11-2; d_call: NA; j_call: TRBJ2-5; clone_size: few; cdr3_aa: CASSFSSVETQYF; cdr3_nt: TGTGCCAGCAGCTTCTCCTCGGTCGAGACCCAGTACTTC
v_call: TRBV10-3; d_call: TRBD1; j_call: TRBJ1-2; clone_size: NA; cdr3_aa: CAISESQGAGSYGYTF; cdr3_nt: TGTGCCATCAGTGAGTCGCAGGGGGCTGGATCCTATGGCTACACCTTC
v_call: TRBV2; d_call: TRBD1; j_call: TRBJ1-5; clone_size: many; cdr3_aa: CASRFRGSNQPQHF; cdr3_nt: TGTGCCAGCAGATTCAGGGGGAGCAATCAGCCCCAGCATTTT
v_call: TRBV7-2; d_call: TRBD2; j_call: TRBJ2-3; clone_size: NA; cdr3_aa: CASSLVTSGGAYTQYF; cdr3_nt: TGTGCCAGCAGCTTAGTGACTAGCGGGGGGGCCTATACGCAGTATTTT
v_call: TRBV9; d_call: NA; j_call: TRBJ1-1; clone_size: many; cdr3_aa: CASSVKALSTEAFF; cdr3_nt: TGTGCCAGCAGCGTTAAAGCACTTAGTACTGAAGCTTTCTTT
v_call: TRBV18; d_call: TRBD1; j_call: TRBJ1-1; clone_size: few; cdr3_aa: CASSPGQGAMNTEAFF; cdr3_nt: TGTGCCAGCTCACCTGGACAGGGGGCTATGAACACTGAAGCTTTCTTT
v_call: TRBV4-2; d_call: TRBD1; j_call: TRBJ1-1; clone_size: few; cdr3_aa: CASSQDRGGLNTEAFF; cdr3_nt: TGTGCCAGCAGCCAAGACAGGGGGGGGCTGAACACTGAAGCTTTCTTT
v_call: TRBV20-1; d_call: NA; j_call: TRBJ2-5; clone_size: many; cdr3_aa: CSARERRTVRGETQYF; cdr3_nt: TGCAGTGCTAGAGAGAGGCGGACCGTCAGGGGAGAGACCCAGTACTTC
v_call: TRBV28; d_call: NA; j_call: TRBJ2-1; clone_size: many; cdr3_aa: CASSFGDSDEQFF; cdr3_nt: TGTGCCAGCAGTTTCGGGGATTCCGATGAGCAGTTCTTC
v_call: TRBV6-1; d_call: NA; j_call: TRBJ2-6; clone_size: many; cdr3_aa: CASSPGTHQTGANVLTF; cdr3_nt: TGTGCCAGCAGTCCAGGGACGCATCAGACGGGGGCCAACGTCCTGACTTTC
v_call: TRBV7-2; d_call: NA; j_call: TRBJ2-2; clone_size: many; cdr3_aa: CASSLAGVLPGELFF; cdr3_nt: TGTGCCAGCAGCTTAGCGGGGGTATTGCCGGGGGAGCTGTTTTTT
v_call: TRBV18; d_call: TRBD2; j_call: TRBJ2-4; clone_size: NA; cdr3_aa: CASSATSGGAKNIQYF; cdr3_nt: TGTGCCAGCTCAGCCACTAGCGGGGGTGCCAAAAACATTCAGTACTTC
v_call: TRBV6-5; d_call: NA; j_call: TRBJ2-7; clone_size: few; cdr3_aa: CASSYSVRNSYEQYF; cdr3_nt: TGTGCCAGCAGTTACTCGGTCAGGAACTCCTACGAGCAGTACTTC
v_call: TRBV6-4; d_call: NA; j_call: TRBJ1-2; clone_size: NA; cdr3_aa: CASSDEGQALGYTF; cdr3_nt: TGTGCCAGCAGTGACGAGGGTCAGGCCCTTGGCTACACCTTC
v_call: TRBV15; d_call: TRBD1; j_call: TRBJ2-2; clone_size: NA; cdr3_aa: CATSRGTGLNTGELFF; cdr3_nt: TGTGCCACCAGCAGAGGGACAGGGCTGAACACCGGGGAGCTGTTTTTT
v_call: TRBV29-1; d_call: NA; j_call: TRBJ1-1; clone_size: NA; cdr3_aa: CSVEGLQLSRNTEAFF; cdr3_nt: TGCAGCGTTGAAGGGCTACAACTAAGCCGGAACACTGAAGCTTTCTTT
v_call: TRBV20-1; d_call: TRBD1; j_call: TRBJ1-6; clone_size: once; cdr3_aa: CSARDSTNNSPLHF; cdr3_nt: TGCAGTGCCCGGGACAGTACAAATAATTCACCCCTCCACTTT
v_call: TRBV4-1; d_call: TRBD1; j_call: TRBJ1-6; clone_size: few; cdr3_aa: CASSRTGNYNSPLHF; cdr3_nt: TGCGCCAGCAGCCGGACAGGGAATTATAATTCACCCCTCCACTTT
v_call: TRBV19; d_call: NA; j_call: TRBJ1-1; clone_size: NA; cdr3_aa: CASRMGNTEAFF; cdr3_nt: TGTGCCAGCAGGATGGGGAACACTGAAGCTTTCTTT
v_call: TRBV6-1; d_call: TRBD2; j_call: TRBJ2-3; clone_size: NA; cdr3_aa: CAISGTSGTDTQYF; cdr3_nt: TGTGCCATCTCGGGGACTAGCGGGACAGATACGCAGTATTTT
v_call: TRBV25-1; d_call: NA; j_call: TRBJ1-2; clone_size: NA; cdr3_aa: CASSDRAYGYTF; cdr3_nt: TGTGCCAGCAGTGACCGCGCCTATGGCTACACCTTC
v_call: TRBV28; d_call: NA; j_call: TRBJ1-1; clone_size: many; cdr3_aa: CASSWTGGDTEAFF; cdr3_nt: TGTGCCAGCAGTTGGACTGGGGGGGACACTGAAGCTTTCTTT
v_call: TRBV6-2/TRBV6-3; d_call: NA; j_call: TRBJ2-1; clone_size: NA; cdr3_aa: CASTISAQSWNNEQFF; cdr3_nt: TGTGCCAGCACTATCTCGGCACAATCCTGGAACAATGAGCAGTTCTTC